The sequence of this TCR beta chain was determined in a study of Graves' ophthalmopathy and Graves' hyperthyroidism. Researchers took RNA transcripts and amplified TCR beta CDR3 regions from them. HTBI primers primed a first-round RT-PCR, and a second-round multiplex PCR followed. From the multiplex PCR reads, TCRdb called clonotypes with MiXCR, one entry per CDR3 protein. The table has about 220,000 distinct CDR3 sequences, 20% to 25% seen once. Trimming took 3 bases from V and 3 from J; bases not matched to a gene: 8. This CDR3 has 15 residues. This clonotype came up many times. This receptor was obtained from a woman aged 45-65 years with Graves' ophthalmopathy. Sample: peripheral blood. The chain is built from TRBV12-3 or TRBV12-4 and TRBJ2-7; 7 nucleotides line up with TRBD2. CDR3 nucleotides: TGTGCCAGCAGTTTGGGGGGGAGGGAACTCTACGAGCAGTACTTC. Residues: CASSLGGRELYEQYF.